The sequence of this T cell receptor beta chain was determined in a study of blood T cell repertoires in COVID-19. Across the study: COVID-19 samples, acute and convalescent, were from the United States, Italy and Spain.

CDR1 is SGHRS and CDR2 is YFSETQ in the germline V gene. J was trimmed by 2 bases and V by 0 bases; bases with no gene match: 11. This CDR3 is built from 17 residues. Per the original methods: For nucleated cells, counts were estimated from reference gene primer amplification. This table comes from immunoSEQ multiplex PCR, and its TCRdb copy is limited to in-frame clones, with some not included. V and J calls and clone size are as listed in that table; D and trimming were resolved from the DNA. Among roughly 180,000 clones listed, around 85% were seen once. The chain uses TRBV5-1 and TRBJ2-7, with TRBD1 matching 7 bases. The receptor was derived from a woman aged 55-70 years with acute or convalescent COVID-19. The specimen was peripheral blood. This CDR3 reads CASSLATRTGLPYEQYF. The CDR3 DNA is TGCGCCAGCAGCTTGGCGACCCGGACAGGACTGCCCTACGAGCAGTACTTC.